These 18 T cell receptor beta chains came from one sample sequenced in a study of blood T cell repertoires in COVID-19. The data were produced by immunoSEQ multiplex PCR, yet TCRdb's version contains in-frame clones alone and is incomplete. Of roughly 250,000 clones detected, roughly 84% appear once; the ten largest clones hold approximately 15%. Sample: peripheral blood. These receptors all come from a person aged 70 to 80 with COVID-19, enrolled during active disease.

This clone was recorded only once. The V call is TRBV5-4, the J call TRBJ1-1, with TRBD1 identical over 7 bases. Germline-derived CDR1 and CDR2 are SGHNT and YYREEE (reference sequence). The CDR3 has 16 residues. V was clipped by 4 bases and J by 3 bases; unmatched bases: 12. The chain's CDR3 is CASSPEVDREDTEAFF. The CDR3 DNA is TGTGCCAGCAGCCCAGAGGTCGACAGGGAGGACACTGAAGCTTTCTTT. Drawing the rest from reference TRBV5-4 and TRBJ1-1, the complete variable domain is ETGVTQSPTHLIKTRGQQVTLRCSSQSGHNTVSWYQQALGQGPQFIFQYYREEENGRGNFPPRFSGLQFPNYSSELNVNALELDDSALYLCASSPEVDREDTEAFFGQGTRLTVV.

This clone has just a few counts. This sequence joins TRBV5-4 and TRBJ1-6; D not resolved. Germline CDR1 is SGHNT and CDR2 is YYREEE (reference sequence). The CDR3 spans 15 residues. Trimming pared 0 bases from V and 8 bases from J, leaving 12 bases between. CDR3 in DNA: TGTGCCAGCAGCTTGGCGGCCGGGAGGGATTCACCCCTCCACTTT. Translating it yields CASSLAAGRDSPLHF. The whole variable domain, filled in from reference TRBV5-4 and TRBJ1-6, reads ETGVTQSPTHLIKTRGQQVTLRCSSQSGHNTVSWYQQALGQGPQFIFQYYREEENGRGNFPPRFSGLQFPNYSSELNVNALELDDSALYLCASSLAAGRDSPLHFGNGTRLTVT.

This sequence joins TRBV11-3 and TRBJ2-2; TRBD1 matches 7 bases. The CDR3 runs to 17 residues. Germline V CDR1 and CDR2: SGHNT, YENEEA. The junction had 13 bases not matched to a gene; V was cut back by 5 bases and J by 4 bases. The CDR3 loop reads CASSQQGQARVTGELFF. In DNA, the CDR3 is TGTGCCAGCAGCCAACAAGGACAGGCGCGAGTCACCGGGGAGCTGTTTTTT.

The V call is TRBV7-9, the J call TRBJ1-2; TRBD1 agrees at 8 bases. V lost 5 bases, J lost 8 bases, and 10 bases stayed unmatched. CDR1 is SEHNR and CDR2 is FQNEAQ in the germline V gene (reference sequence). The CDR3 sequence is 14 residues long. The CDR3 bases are TGTGCCAGCAGCCCGGCAGGGGGCTGGGGGGGCTACACCTTC. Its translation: CASSPAGGWGGYTF.

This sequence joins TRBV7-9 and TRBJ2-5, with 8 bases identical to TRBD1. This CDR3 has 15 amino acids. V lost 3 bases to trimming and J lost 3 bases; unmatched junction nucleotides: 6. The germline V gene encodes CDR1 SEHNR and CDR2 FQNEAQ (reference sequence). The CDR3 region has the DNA TGTGCCAGCAGCTTGAGACAGGGGAAAGAAGAGACCCAGTACTTC. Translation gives CASSLRQGKEETQYF.

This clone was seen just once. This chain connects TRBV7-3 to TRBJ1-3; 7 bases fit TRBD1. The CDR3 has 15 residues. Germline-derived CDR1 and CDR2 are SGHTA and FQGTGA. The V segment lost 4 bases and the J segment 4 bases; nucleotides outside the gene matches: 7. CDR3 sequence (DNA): TGTGCCAGCAGCTCCCAGGGGGGCTTCGGAAACACCATATATTTT. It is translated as CASSSQGGFGNTIYF. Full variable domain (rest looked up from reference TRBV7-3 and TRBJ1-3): GAGVSQTPSNKVTEKGKYVELRCDPISGHTALYWYRQSLGQGPEFLIYFQGTGAADDSGLPNDRFFAVRPEGSVSTLKIQRTERGDSAVYLCASSSQGGFGNTIYFGEGSWLTVV.

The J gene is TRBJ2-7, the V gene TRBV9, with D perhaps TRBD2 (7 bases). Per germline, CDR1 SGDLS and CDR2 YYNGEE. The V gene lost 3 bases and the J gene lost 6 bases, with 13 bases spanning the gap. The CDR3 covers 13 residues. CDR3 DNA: TGTGCCAGCAGCGCGAGGGGGGGCCGCGAGCAGTACTTC. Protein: CASSARGGREQYF.

The CDR3 is CASSTITGIGETQYF. As DNA, the CDR3 is TGTGCCAGCAGCACGATTACAGGAATCGGAGAGACCCAGTACTTC. The gene calls are TRBV11-2 and TRBJ2-5; D is perhaps TRBD1 (5 bases). The ends were cut back, 5 bases at V and 4 bases at J, with 17 bases in the middle. The germline gives CDR1 SGHAT, CDR2 FQNNGV. CDR3 length: 15 amino acids.

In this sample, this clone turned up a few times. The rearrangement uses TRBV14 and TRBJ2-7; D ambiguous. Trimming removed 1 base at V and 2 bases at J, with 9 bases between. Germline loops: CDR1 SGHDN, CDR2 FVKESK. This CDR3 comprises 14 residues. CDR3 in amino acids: CASSQAWQTYEQYF. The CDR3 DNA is TGTGCCAGCAGCCAAGCATGGCAGACCTACGAGCAGTACTTC.

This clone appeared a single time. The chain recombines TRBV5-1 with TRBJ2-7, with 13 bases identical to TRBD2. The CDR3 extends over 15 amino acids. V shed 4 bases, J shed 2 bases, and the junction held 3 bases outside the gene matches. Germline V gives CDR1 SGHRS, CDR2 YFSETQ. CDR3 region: CASSKGTSGTYEQYF. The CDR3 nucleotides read TGCGCCAGCAGCAAAGGGACTAGCGGGACCTACGAGCAGTACTTC.

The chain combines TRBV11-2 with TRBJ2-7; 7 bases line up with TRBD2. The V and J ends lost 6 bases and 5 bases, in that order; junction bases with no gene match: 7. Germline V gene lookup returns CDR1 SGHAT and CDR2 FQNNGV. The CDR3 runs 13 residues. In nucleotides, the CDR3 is TGTGCCAGCAGATACGCGGGGGAAAACGAGCAGTACTTC. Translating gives CASRYAGENEQYF.

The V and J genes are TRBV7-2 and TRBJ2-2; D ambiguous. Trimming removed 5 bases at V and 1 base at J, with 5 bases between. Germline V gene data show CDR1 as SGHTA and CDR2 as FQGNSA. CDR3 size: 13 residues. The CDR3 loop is CASSRGNTGELFF. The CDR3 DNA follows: TGTGCCAGCAGCCGCGGGAACACCGGGGAGCTGTTTTTT.

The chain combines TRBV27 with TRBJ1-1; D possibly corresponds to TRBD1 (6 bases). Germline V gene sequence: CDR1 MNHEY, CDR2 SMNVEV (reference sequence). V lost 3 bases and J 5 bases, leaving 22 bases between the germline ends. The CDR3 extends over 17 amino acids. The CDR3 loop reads CASSFVFGRGQETEAFF. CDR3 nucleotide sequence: TGTGCCAGCAGTTTTGTCTTTGGCAGGGGACAAGAGACTGAAGCTTTCTTT.

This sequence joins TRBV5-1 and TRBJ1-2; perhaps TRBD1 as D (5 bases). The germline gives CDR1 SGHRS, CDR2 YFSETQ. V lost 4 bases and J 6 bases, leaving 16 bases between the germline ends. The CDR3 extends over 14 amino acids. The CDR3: CASSAWTPGNGYTF. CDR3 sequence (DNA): TGCGCCAGCAGCGCGTGGACACCTGGGAATGGCTACACCTTC.

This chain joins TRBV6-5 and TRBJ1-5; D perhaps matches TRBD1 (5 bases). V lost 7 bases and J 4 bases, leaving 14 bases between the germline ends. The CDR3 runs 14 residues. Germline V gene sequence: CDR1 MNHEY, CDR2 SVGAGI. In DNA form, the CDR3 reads TGTGCCAGCATCGCTGACAGTTCAAATCAGCCCCAGCATTTT. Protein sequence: CASIADSSNQPQHF.

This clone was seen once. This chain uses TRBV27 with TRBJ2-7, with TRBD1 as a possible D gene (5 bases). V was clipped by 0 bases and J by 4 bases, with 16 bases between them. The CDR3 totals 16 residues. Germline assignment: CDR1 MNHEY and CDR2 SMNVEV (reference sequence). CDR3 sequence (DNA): TGTGCCAGCAGTTTATCCTCCTTCGACAGTGGATACGAGCAGTACTTC. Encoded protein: CASSLSSFDSGYEQYF.

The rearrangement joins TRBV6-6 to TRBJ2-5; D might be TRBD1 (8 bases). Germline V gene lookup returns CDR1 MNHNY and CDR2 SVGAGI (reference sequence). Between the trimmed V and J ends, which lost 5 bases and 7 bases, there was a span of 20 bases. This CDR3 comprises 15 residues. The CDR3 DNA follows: TGTGCCAGCAGTGTCGACAGGGGAGGGGTAGGGACCCAGTACTTC. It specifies CASSVDRGGVGTQYF.

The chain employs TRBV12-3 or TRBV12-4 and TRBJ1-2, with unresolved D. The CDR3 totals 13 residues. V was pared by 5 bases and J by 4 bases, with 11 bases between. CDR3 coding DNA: TGTGCCAGCAGTACCACGGAGGTCTATGGCTACACCTTC. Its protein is CASSTTEVYGYTF.